The 21 T cell receptor beta chains presented below share a single source sample, sequenced in a study of cytomegalovirus exposure and HLA in healthy donors. The PCR made use of 60 Vbeta and 13 Jbeta primers. Method: immunoSEQ multiplex PCR; TCRdb's copy keeps in-frame clones and lacks some. Of fewer than 100,000 clones in the sample, about 83% are singletons; the top ten hold 16%. Material: PBMCs. The receptors shown here come from a man in his 60s in good health and CMV-seropositive.

This chain connects TRBV4-1 to TRBJ2-2, with D perhaps TRBD1 (7 bases). Germline lookup yields CDR1 MGHRA and CDR2 YSYEKL. This CDR3 has 15 amino acids. V dropped 0 bases and J dropped 7 bases, with 12 bases sitting between them. The CDR3 protein is CASSQEPGGIGELFF. The CDR3 bases are TGCGCCAGCAGCCAAGAGCCAGGGGGGATCGGGGAGCTGTTTTTT.

The rearrangement links TRBV9 to TRBJ2-7; D is unclear. The germline CDR1 and CDR2 sequences are SGDLS and YYNGEE. This CDR3 region has 15 residues. The V and J ends lost 4 bases and 1 base respectively, with 15 bases between them. For the CDR3, the DNA is TGTGCCAGCAGCAGACAACCGGTCACATCCTACGAGCAGTACTTC. Amino acids: CASSRQPVTSYEQYF.

The rearrangement joins TRBV7-3 to TRBJ2-3; 9 bases match TRBD2. Germline V gene sequence: CDR1 SGHTA, CDR2 FQGTGA. The CDR3 runs 17 residues. The V and J ends lost 3 bases and 0 bases, in that order; junction bases with no gene match: 7. The CDR3 loop is CASSFTLAGPSTDTQYF. CDR3 in DNA: TGTGCCAGCAGCTTCACCCTAGCGGGGCCAAGCACAGATACGCAGTATTTT.

The chain combines TRBV18 with TRBJ2-5; possible D gene TRBD1, 6 bases. The germline CDR1 and CDR2 sequences are KGHSH and LQKENI. The CDR3 extends over 15 amino acids. V was shortened by 2 bases and J by 5 bases, with 15 bases between the two germline ends. The CDR3 DNA reads TGTGCCAGCTCACCAAATCGACAGGCCCTGGAGACCCAGTACTTC. It specifies CASSPNRQALETQYF.

The gene calls are TRBV5-1 and TRBJ2-3; 7 bases are shared with TRBD2. Germline trimming cut 2 bases from V and 5 bases from J; bases unmatched to any gene: 5. This CDR3 comprises 14 residues. Germline V gene data show CDR1 as SGHRS and CDR2 as YFSETQ. The CDR3 DNA sequence: TGCGCCAGCAGCTTACCTAGCGGCAGAGATACGCAGTATTTT. Translated, it gives CASSLPSGRDTQYF.

The chain is built from TRBV27 and TRBJ2-7, with 8 bases that match TRBD1. In germline, CDR1 is MNHEY, CDR2 SMNVEV (reference sequence). The CDR3 has 22 residues. Losses at the gene ends were 1 base for V and 6 bases for J; bases not matched to a gene: 29. For the CDR3, the DNA is TGTGCCAGCAGTTTATGGGTTTTCCCGACCGGACAGGGACGATCTCCGTTCGGCGAGCAGTACTTC. Protein sequence: CASSLWVFPTGQGRSPFGEQYF.

The gene calls are TRBV7-6 and TRBJ2-2; weak D call: TRBD1 (6 bases). V gave up 8 bases and J gave up 1 base, with 8 bases separating them. The CDR3 contains 13 residues. From germline, CDR1 is SGHVS and CDR2 FNYEAQ. This chain's CDR3 is CASSTGNTGELFF. In DNA, the CDR3 is TGTGCCAGCTCGACAGGGAACACCGGGGAGCTGTTTTTT.

The V and J genes are TRBV5-1 and TRBJ2-5; 7 bases are a match to TRBD1. Gene TRBJ2-7 matches the end of the DNA better, so the J call may be wrong. This CDR3 spans 14 amino acids. Looked up from germline, CDR1 is SGHRS and CDR2 is YFSETQ. The CDR3 DNA follows: TGCGCCAGCAGCTACCGGGACAGCTCCTACGAGCAGTACTTC. Its translation: CASSYRDSSYEQYF.

This clone was recorded only once. V usage is TRBV5-1 and J usage is TRBJ2-5; a weak D match, TRBD2 (5 bases). Germline values: CDR1 SGHRS, CDR2 YFSETQ. CDR3 length equals 13 residues. V was cut by 4 bases and J by 1 base, with 8 bases left in between. The CDR3 region is CASSNRGQETQYF. CDR3 in DNA: TGCGCCAGCAGCAACCGGGGCCAAGAGACCCAGTACTTC.

V gene TRBV27 combines with J gene TRBJ1-5; tentative D call: TRBD1 (5 bases). Trimming left V 3 bases short and J 9 bases short, with 12 bases between. From germline, CDR1 is MNHEY and CDR2 SMNVEV (reference sequence). The CDR3 is made up of 13 amino acids. CDR3 loop: CASSFRGLVPQHF. Here the CDR3 DNA reads TGTGCCAGCAGTTTCCGGGGACTCGTGCCCCAGCATTTT.

This rearrangement joins TRBV18 to TRBJ2-3; D unclear. This CDR3 is 15 amino acids long. Trimming took 3 bases from V and 0 from J, leaving 10 bases between them. Looked up from germline, CDR1 is KGHSH and CDR2 is LQKENI. CDR3 coding DNA: TGTGCCAGCTCACCGACTCTTACTAGCACAGATACGCAGTATTTT. This translates into CASSPTLTSTDTQYF.

The rearrangement links TRBV5-1 to TRBJ1-1; TRBD1 agrees at 8 bases. J was trimmed by 4 bases and V by 4 bases; bases with no gene match: 9. The CDR3 has 15 amino acids. Germline values: CDR1 SGHRS, CDR2 YFSETQ. The CDR3 DNA follows: TGCGCCAGCAGCGAAAGGACAGGGATAGGCACTGAAGCTTTCTTT. Protein: CASSERTGIGTEAFF.

This chain joins TRBV6-5 and TRBJ2-1; no reliable D call. Germline V gene lookup returns CDR1 MNHEY and CDR2 SVGAGI. Trimming shortened V by 2 bases and J by 3 bases, and 5 bases separated the two germline ends. The CDR3 is made up of 13 amino acids. CDR3 residues: CASSYPGYNEQFF. CDR3 coding DNA: TGTGCCAGCAGTTACCCGGGCTACAATGAGCAGTTCTTC.

This clone has only one observation. The rearrangement links TRBV27 to TRBJ1-2, with D possibly matching TRBD1 (5 bases). CDR3 length: 13 residues. The ends were cut back, 5 bases at V and 7 bases at J, with 14 bases in the middle. Germline lookup yields CDR1 MNHEY and CDR2 SMNVEV (reference sequence). DNA of the CDR3: TGTGCCAGCAGTCGACCGGGGGAGAGTGGCTACACCTTC. Residues: CASSRPGESGYTF.

The chain employs TRBV5-4 and TRBJ2-5, with TRBD2 as a possible D gene (6 bases). The CDR3 is made up of 15 amino acids. CDR1 is SGHNT, CDR2 YYREEE, per germline (reference sequence). V lost 4 bases and J lost 5, with 18 bases in between. For the CDR3, the DNA is TGTGCCAGCAGCCCCTCTAGCGCAGGGCGGGAGACCCAGTACTTC. Residues: CASSPSSAGRETQYF.

The chain uses TRBV6-4 and TRBJ2-1; 11 positions agree with TRBD1. This CDR3 has 16 residues. Germline values: CDR1 MRHNA, CDR2 SNTAGT. The V gene end was trimmed by 6 bases and the J gene end by 5 bases; junction bases not matched to a gene: 9. CDR3 residues: CASSSWTGGAHNEQFF. In DNA form, the CDR3 reads TGTGCCAGCAGCTCTTGGACAGGGGGCGCGCACAATGAGCAGTTCTTC.

V and J are TRBV25-1 and TRBJ2-2; TRBD1 might be the D (5 bases). From germline, CDR1 is MGHDK and CDR2 SYGVNS. CDR3 length equals 15 residues. V lost 2 bases to trimming and J lost 0 bases, with 7 bases between them. The CDR3 loop reads CASSERGPNTGELFF. The CDR3 nucleotides are TGTGCCAGCAGTGAAAGGGGTCCGAACACCGGGGAGCTGTTTTTT.

The chain couples TRBV4-3 to TRBJ2-7, with D perhaps TRBD1 (7 bases). V dropped 0 bases and J dropped 2 bases, with 14 bases sitting between them. The CDR3 runs 16 residues. CDR1 is LGHNA, CDR2 YSLEER, per germline. The CDR3 sequence: CASSQDNQGGTYEQYF. The CDR3 region has the DNA TGCGCCAGCAGCCAAGATAATCAGGGGGGTACCTACGAGCAGTACTTC.

A word on this clone: Other DNA sequences in this specimen translate into the identical CDR3. The chain joins TRBV5-1 to TRBJ2-7, with 8 bases aligning to TRBD1. The germline CDR1 and CDR2 sequences are SGHRS and YFSETQ. CDR3 size: 14 residues. The trim removed 4 bases at V and 0 bases at J, leaving 3 bases unmatched. The chain's CDR3 is CASSLGQGSYEQYF. The DNA of the CDR3 is TGCGCCAGCAGCCTCGGACAGGGCTCCTACGAGCAGTACTTC.

The chain carries TRBV5-1 and TRBJ2-7; D might be TRBD2 (6 bases). CDR3 length: 14 amino acids. Germline CDR1 SGHRS, CDR2 YFSETQ. The ends were cut back, 1 base at V and 3 bases at J, with 11 bases in the middle. The CDR3 spells CASSLILAVYEQYF. As DNA, the CDR3 is TGCGCCAGCAGCTTGATCTTAGCGGTCTACGAGCAGTACTTC.

V gene TRBV5-4 combines with J gene TRBJ2-6, with a possible D match to TRBD2 (6 bases). Trimming shortened V by 0 bases and J by 2 bases, and 6 bases separated the two germline ends. This CDR3 is 15 amino acids long. Germline values: CDR1 SGHNT, CDR2 YYREEE (reference sequence). CDR3 nucleotides: TGTGCCAGCAGCTTGGGCGGGGCTGGGGCCAACGTCCTGACTTTC. Encoded protein: CASSLGGAGANVLTF. Full variable domain (remainder filled in from reference TRBV5-4 and TRBJ2-6): ETGVTQSPTHLIKTRGQQVTLRCSSQSGHNTVSWYQQALGQGPQFIFQYYREEENGRGNFPPRFSGLQFPNYSSELNVNALELDDSALYLCASSLGGAGANVLTFGAGSRLTVL.